Following are 20 T cell receptor beta chains from one sample sequenced in a study of neurological immune-mediated disorders. TCRdb itself ran the 5' RACE reads through MiXCR, one entry per CDR3 protein. The sample includes roughly 36,000 distinct CDR3 sequences, approximately 7% of them seen just once. Sequenced: CD4+ T cells from blood. Source of these receptors: a man in his forties or fifties in good health.

This clonotype was recorded many times. The chain couples TRBV7-9 to TRBJ2-5, with 9 bases that match TRBD2. V was clipped by 5 bases and J by 5 bases; unmatched bases: 15. Germline CDR1 reads SEHNR; CDR2 reads FQNEAQ (reference sequence). The CDR3 spans 17 residues. The CDR3 DNA reads TGTGCCAGCAGCCTTCAGAGGGCTAGCGGGATGTTGGAGACCCAGTACTTC. Protein sequence: CASSLQRASGMLETQYF.

This clonotype was counted many times. The chain links TRBV28 to TRBJ2-7; TRBD1 might be the D (5 bases). The V end lost 7 bases, the J end lost 2 bases, and 15 bases lay between the germline ends. Germline-derived CDR1 and CDR2 are MDHEN and SYDVKM. This CDR3 comprises 14 residues. Here the CDR3 reads CASTRQGRTYEQYF. The DNA of the CDR3 is TGTGCCAGCACCAGGCAGGGAAGGACCTACGAGCAGTACTTC.

The V and J genes are TRBV18 and TRBJ2-1, with TRBD2 matching over 8 bases. There are 16 residues in the CDR3. J lost 7 bases, V lost 3 bases, and 11 bases had no gene match. Germline V lookup: CDR1 KGHSH, CDR2 LQKENI. The CDR3 protein is CASSPPGSGRGNEQFF. The DNA of the CDR3 is TGTGCCAGCTCACCTCCGGGGAGCGGGAGAGGTAATGAGCAGTTCTTC.

This clonotype was observed at least ten times. The chain couples TRBV18 to TRBJ2-5; D gene unclear. V shed 0 bases and J shed 6 bases, with 14 bases lying between them. There are 15 residues in the CDR3. Per the germline V gene, CDR1 is KGHSH and CDR2 is LQKENI. The CDR3 coding sequence is TGTGCCAGCTCACCACCGAACGTAGGATCGCAGACCCAGTACTTC. Amino acid sequence: CASSPPNVGSQTQYF. The complete variable domain, with remaining parts taken from reference TRBV18 and TRBJ2-5, reads NAGVMQNPRHLVRRRGQEARLRCSPMKGHSHVYWYRQLPEEGLKFMVYLQKENIIDESGMPKERFSAEFPKEGPSILRIQQVVRGDSAAYFCASSPPNVGSQTQYFGPGTRLLVL.

The chain recombines TRBV20-1 with TRBJ2-4; a weak D match, TRBD1 (6 bases). CDR3 size: 14 residues. CDR1 and CDR2 from the germline V gene are DFQATT and SNEGSKA (reference sequence). V dropped 4 bases and J dropped 8 bases, with 18 bases sitting between them. CDR3 sequence: CSAITGRNRDIQYF. CDR3 nucleotides: TGCAGTGCTATCACAGGGCGAAACCGGGACATTCAGTACTTC.

This clonotype was found many times. The V gene is TRBV2, the J gene TRBJ1-5; D gene uncertain. Germline V lookup: CDR1 SNHLY, CDR2 FYNNEI. CDR3 size: 14 residues. V lost 2 bases and J 6 bases, leaving 11 bases between the germline ends. The CDR3 region has the DNA TGTGCCAGCAGTGAAAGGACGCCCGGTCAGCCCCAGCATTTT. Amino acid sequence: CASSERTPGQPQHF.

This clonotype was seen many times. The gene calls are TRBV28 and TRBJ1-6; D is perhaps TRBD1 (5 bases). V was clipped by 5 bases and J by 7 bases, with 15 bases between them. Germline CDR1 and CDR2: MDHEN and SYDVKM. The CDR3 covers 15 residues. CDR3 coding DNA: TGTGCCAGCAGTCCCGGACCGGGACTAAATTCACCCCTCCACTTT. This gives the protein CASSPGPGLNSPLHF. Full variable domain (missing parts from reference TRBV28 and TRBJ1-6): DVKVTQSSRYLVKRTGEKVFLECVQDMDHENMFWYRQDPGLGLRLIYFSYDVKMKEKGDIPEGYSVSREKKERFSLILESASTNQTSMYLCASSPGPGLNSPLHFGNGTRLTVT.

This clonotype was counted ten times or more. The genes are TRBV20-1 and TRBJ2-1; D gene unclear. V was shortened by 0 bases and J by 6 bases, with 9 bases between the two germline ends. There are 13 residues in the CDR3. CDR1 DFQATT and CDR2 SNEGSKA come from the germline V gene (reference sequence). CDR3 in DNA: TGCAGTGCTAGAGATGTGTGGAGCAATGAGCAGTTCTTC. Its protein product is CSARDVWSNEQFF.

This clonotype was detected a few times. This chain links TRBV23-1 with TRBJ2-3; possibly TRBD1 or TRBD2 for D (6 bases each). TRBV23-1 is treated as an ORF (open reading frame) with a function not yet certain. The ends were cut back, 6 bases at V and 6 bases at J, with 25 bases in the middle. This CDR3 comprises 17 residues. The CDR3 nucleotides are TGCGCCAGCAGGCTTCTGGAGCGTTGGGGGGCCCGGGATACGCAGTATTTT. Translation: CASRLLERWGARDTQYF.

This clonotype was picked up many times. This chain connects TRBV6-5 to TRBJ2-7; D call uncertain. Trimming pared 6 bases from V and 5 bases from J, leaving 32 bases between. In germline, CDR1 is MNHEY, CDR2 SVGAGI. CDR3 size: 19 residues. CDR3 residues: CASSRRSVSRVARSDEQYF. CDR3 nucleotide sequence: TGTGCCAGCAGCCGCAGGTCAGTTTCAAGGGTCGCCAGGTCGGACGAGCAGTACTTC.

The V gene is TRBV5-1, the J gene TRBJ2-7; maybe TRBD2 (6 bases). There are 13 residues in the CDR3. Germline loops: CDR1 SGHRS, CDR2 YFSETQ. Trimming stripped 4 bases from V and 2 bases from J, with 10 bases between. The DNA of the CDR3 is TGCGCCAGCAGCCCCGGGAGAGCCTACGAGCAGTACTTC. Amino acid sequence: CASSPGRAYEQYF. The full variable domain, rest sourced from reference TRBV5-1 and TRBJ2-7, is KAGVTQTPRYLIKTRGQQVTLSCSPISGHRSVSWYQQTPGQGLQFLFEYFSETQRNKGNFPGRFSGRQFSNSRSEMNVSTLELGDSALYLCASSPGRAYEQYFGPGTRLTVT.

This clonotype occurred many times. The chain combines TRBV15 with TRBJ1-4; D call uncertain. Germline V gene lookup returns CDR1 LNHNV and CDR2 YYDKDF (reference sequence). The V end lost 0 bases, the J end lost 3 bases, and 8 bases lay between the germline ends. This CDR3 has 15 residues. CDR3 bases: TGTGCCACCAGCAGAGACTCGTGGGCTAATGAAAAACTGTTTTTT. Protein product: CATSRDSWANEKLFF.

In its sample, this clonotype was seen many times. This chain connects TRBV20-1 to TRBJ2-7; 11 bases are a match to TRBD1. The CDR3 is 13 amino acids. Trimming cost V 7 bases and J 3 bases; bases outside gene matches: 5. CDR1 and CDR2 (germline): DFQATT, SNEGSKA (reference sequence). The CDR3 spells CSGLDRGLYEQYF. CDR3 nucleotide sequence: TGCAGTGGTTTGGACAGGGGGCTCTACGAGCAGTACTTC.

This clonotype was found many times. V is TRBV20-1 and J is TRBJ2-5, with D perhaps TRBD1 (6 bases). Germline V gives CDR1 DFQATT, CDR2 SNEGSKA (reference sequence). Deletions cut 0 bases from V and 4 bases from J, with 15 bases between. The CDR3 totals 15 residues. The CDR3 DNA reads TGCAGTGCTAGAGATAGTCAGGGGCGAGGAGAGACCCAGTACTTC. The encoded protein is CSARDSQGRGETQYF.

This clonotype occurred many times. The CDR3 bases are TGTGCCAGCGTACTATACATGAACACTGAAGCTTTCTTT. It is translated as CASVLYMNTEAFF. The chain employs TRBV6-1 and TRBJ1-1; no clear D. The CDR3 consists of 13 residues. V was shortened by 8 bases and J by 0 bases, with 10 bases between the two germline ends. The germline CDR1 and CDR2 sequences are MNHNS and SASEGT.

This clonotype came up many times. The chain combines TRBV28 with TRBJ2-1, with 7 nucleotides matching TRBD2. The CDR3 has 12 amino acids. The germline V gene has CDR1 MDHEN and CDR2 SYDVKM. V lost 5 bases and J lost 15; bases outside the gene matches: 10. CDR3 loop: CASSVGLGRLFF. CDR3 bases: TGTGCCAGCAGTGTCGGACTAGGTCGTCTGTTCTTC.

The chain carries TRBV6-2 or TRBV6-3 and TRBJ2-3; D is possibly TRBD1 (5 bases). The CDR3 is 16 residues long. CDR1 is MNHEY, CDR2 SVGEGT, per germline. V was cut by 5 bases and J by 0 bases, with 15 bases left in between. Here the CDR3 reads CASSRGLSPSTDTQYF. The DNA for the CDR3 is TGTGCCAGCAGTAGGGGCTTGAGTCCTAGCACAGATACGCAGTATTTT.

This clonotype was picked up many times. This chain joins TRBV6-5 and TRBJ2-3; D remains unclear. The CDR3 is made up of 15 amino acids. The ends were cut back, 6 bases at V and 4 bases at J, with 17 bases in the middle. CDR1 MNHEY and CDR2 SVGAGI come from the germline V gene. CDR3 sequence (DNA): TGTGCCAGCAGACGATCCCAGTACTTAGCAGATACGCAGTATTTT. Translating it yields CASRRSQYLADTQYF.

This clonotype was counted ten times or more. The rearrangement links TRBV29-1 to TRBJ2-7; D is ambiguous. The germline gives CDR1 SQVTM, CDR2 ANQGSEA. CDR3 size: 15 residues. V was pared by 0 bases and J by 6 bases, with 18 bases between. This CDR3 is CSVEDLAPGLGEQYF. The CDR3 nucleotides are TGCAGCGTTGAAGATCTGGCTCCTGGGCTCGGCGAGCAGTACTTC.

This clonotype was picked up many times. Here the CDR3 DNA reads TGCAGCGTTGAGGCCACCGGGGAGCTGTTTTTT. Residues: CSVEATGELFF. The J gene is TRBJ2-2, the V gene TRBV29-1; no clear D. The CDR3 consists of 11 residues. V was shortened by 3 bases and J by 4 bases, with 3 bases between the two germline ends. Germline CDR1 reads SQVTM; CDR2 reads ANQGSEA.